This is a list of T cell receptor beta chains from one sample in a study of PD-1 blockade in classical Hodgkin lymphoma. The repertoire was sequenced with immunoSEQ multiplex PCR; TCRdb's copy has only in-frame clones and lacks some. This sample has under 80,000 clones, with 70% to 90% found just once. The sample in question was peripheral blood mononuclear cells (PBMCs), obtained before the fourth cycle of nivolumab. Every receptor here comes from a human donor with classical Hodgkin lymphoma. CDR3s include the opening cysteine and the closing phenylalanine or tryptophan. A D gene is named only where the DNA matches it firmly. Clone sizes are given selectively: once, few, many, or a class where the clone is expanded.

j_gene: TRBJ1-2
abundance: NA
v_gene: TRBV9
d_gene: TRBD1
CDR3nt: TGTGCCAGCAGCGCAGTAGACAGGGTGAGGGTACTTGGCTACACCTTC
CDR3aa: CASSAVDRVRVLGYTF

j_gene: TRBJ1-1
abundance: NA
v_gene: TRBV7-8
d_gene: NA
CDR3nt: TGTGCCAGCAGACCACGGTTGGTGAACACTGAAGCTTTCTTT
CDR3aa: CASRPRLVNTEAFF

j_gene: TRBJ2-7
abundance: NA
v_gene: TRBV30
d_gene: NA
CDR3nt: TGTGCCTGGAGTGTCGAGATTCACTACGAGCAGTACTTC
CDR3aa: CAWSVEIHYEQYF

j_gene: TRBJ1-5
abundance: once
v_gene: TRBV29-1
d_gene: NA
CDR3nt: TGCAGCGTTCCGGGACAAGGCAATCAGCCCCAGCATTTT
CDR3aa: CSVPGQGNQPQHF

j_gene: TRBJ1-1
abundance: once
v_gene: TRBV10-1
d_gene: NA
CDR3nt: TGCGCCAGCAGTGCAACAGGGAACACTGAAGCTTTCTTT
CDR3aa: CASSATGNTEAFF

j_gene: TRBJ1-6
abundance: NA
v_gene: TRBV5-1
d_gene: NA
CDR3nt: TGCGCCAGCAGCTTGGACGCCCTCTATAATTCACCCCTCCACTTT
CDR3aa: CASSLDALYNSPLHF

j_gene: TRBJ2-1
abundance: NA
v_gene: TRBV4-1
d_gene: NA
CDR3nt: TGCGCCAGCAGCCAAGAGGGGGTTGAGCAGTTCTTC
CDR3aa: CASSQEGVEQFF

j_gene: TRBJ1-1
abundance: NA
v_gene: TRBV7-3
d_gene: NA
CDR3nt: TGTGCCAGCAGCTTAAATGGGGGTCAAGACACTGAAGCTTTCTTT
CDR3aa: CASSLNGGQDTEAFF

j_gene: TRBJ2-7
abundance: NA
v_gene: TRBV4-1
d_gene: TRBD1
CDR3nt: TGCGCCAGCAGCCCCCGACAGGGATCCTTCAAAACCGAGCAGTACTTC
CDR3aa: CASSPRQGSFKTEQYF

j_gene: TRBJ2-1
abundance: NA
v_gene: TRBV19
d_gene: NA
CDR3nt: TGTGCCAGCTCCCGCGGTCGTGACTCCAATGAGCAGTTCTTC
CDR3aa: CASSRGRDSNEQFF

j_gene: TRBJ2-2
abundance: few
v_gene: TRBV5-1
d_gene: NA
CDR3nt: TGCGCCAGCAGCTATTTGGCAGGAGAAACCGGGGAGCTGTTTTTT
CDR3aa: CASSYLAGETGELFF

j_gene: TRBJ1-2
abundance: NA
v_gene: TRBV4-1
d_gene: NA
CDR3nt: TGCGCCAGCAGCCAGATCGGAGGCGGTGGCTACACCTTC
CDR3aa: CASSQIGGGGYTF

j_gene: TRBJ1-5
abundance: NA
v_gene: TRBV19
d_gene: NA
CDR3nt: TGTGCCAGTAGTAGACCTGCGTCAGGCCACCTGGTACAGCCCCAGCATTTT
CDR3aa: CASSRPASGHLVQPQHF

j_gene: TRBJ1-1
abundance: NA
v_gene: TRBV5-1
d_gene: NA
CDR3nt: TGCGCCAGCAGCCCGACGCCGGGCACTGAAGCTTTCTTT
CDR3aa: CASSPTPGTEAFF

j_gene: TRBJ1-5
abundance: NA
v_gene: TRBV5-1
d_gene: NA
CDR3nt: TGCGCCAGCAGCTTGGATAGCGAACAGCCCCAGCATTTT
CDR3aa: CASSLDSEQPQHF

j_gene: TRBJ2-3
abundance: NA
v_gene: TRBV10-3
d_gene: NA
CDR3nt: TGTGCCTACCGCCGGGACAACACAGATACGCAGTATTTT
CDR3aa: CAYRRDNTDTQYF

j_gene: TRBJ1-2
abundance: NA
v_gene: TRBV21-1
d_gene: NA
CDR3nt: TGTGCCAGCAGCAAAGAAGGGAAGGGGGCAAGGTATGGCTACACCTTC
CDR3aa: CASSKEGKGARYGYTF

j_gene: TRBJ1-5
abundance: once
v_gene: TRBV5-7
d_gene: NA
CDR3nt: TGTGCCAGCAGCTTGGAGCCGAGATATAGCAATCAGCCCCAGCATTTT
CDR3aa: CASSLEPRYSNQPQHF

j_gene: TRBJ1-2
abundance: NA
v_gene: TRBV6-5
d_gene: NA
CDR3nt: TGTGCCAGCAGTTACTCGCAGGGAAGCTATGGCTACACCTTC
CDR3aa: CASSYSQGSYGYTF

j_gene: TRBJ1-2
abundance: NA
v_gene: TRBV7-9
d_gene: NA
CDR3nt: TGTGCCAGCAGCTCTGGAGCCTATGGCTACACCTTC
CDR3aa: CASSSGAYGYTF

j_gene: TRBJ2-5
abundance: NA
v_gene: TRBV6-1
d_gene: NA
CDR3nt: TGTGCCAGCAGTGCTTGGCCAACTGGAGAGACCCAGTACTTC
CDR3aa: CASSAWPTGETQYF

j_gene: TRBJ1-1
abundance: NA
v_gene: TRBV19
d_gene: TRBD1
CDR3nt: TGTGCCAGTAGTCTACAGGGGGCTCCCACTGAAGCTTTCTTT
CDR3aa: CASSLQGAPTEAFF

j_gene: TRBJ1-5
abundance: NA
v_gene: TRBV23-1
d_gene: NA
CDR3nt: TGCGCCAGCAGTCAATCTCCAAGGGCTCCTGAGCATTTT
CDR3aa: CASSQSPRAPEHF

j_gene: TRBJ1-4
abundance: NA
v_gene: TRBV19
d_gene: TRBD1
CDR3nt: TGTGCCAGTACCCTACATCCCCACGACAGGGCGGGCGAGGGGGGCTTTAATGAAAAACTGTTTTTT
CDR3aa: CASTLHPHDRAGEGGFNEKLFF